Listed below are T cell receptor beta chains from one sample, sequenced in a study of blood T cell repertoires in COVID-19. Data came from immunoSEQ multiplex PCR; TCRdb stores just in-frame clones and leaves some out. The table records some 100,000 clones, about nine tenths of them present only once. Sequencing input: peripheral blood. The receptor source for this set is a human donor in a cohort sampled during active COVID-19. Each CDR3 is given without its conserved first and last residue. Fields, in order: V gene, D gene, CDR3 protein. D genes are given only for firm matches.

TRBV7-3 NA ASSLSSGSTDTQY
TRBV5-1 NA ASSRSSSSETQY
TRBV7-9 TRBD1 ASSTGVSARSYEQY
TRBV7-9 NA ASSSTVGYT
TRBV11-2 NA ASSFRSGNYGYT
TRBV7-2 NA ASSLSNGQGLF
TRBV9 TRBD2 ASSVGGSWETQY
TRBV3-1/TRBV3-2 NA ASSLGTGQLYNEQF
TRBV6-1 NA ASSEWRGRTGNTEAF
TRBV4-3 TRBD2 ASSQAIAGEQY